The 12 T cell receptor beta chains presented below share a single source sample, sequenced in a study of identical twins. TCRdb passed the 5' RACE reads through MiXCR, listing each CDR3 protein once. This sample has some 1,600,000 distinct CDR3 sequences, with less than 40% found just once. Sequencing used cord blood. The source is a newborn girl in good health.

Only a few counts were recorded for this clonotype. The chain carries TRBV10-3 and TRBJ2-7; a weak D match, TRBD1 (5 bases). Trimming removed 3 bases at V and 0 bases at J, with 12 bases between. Looked up from germline, CDR1 is ENHRY and CDR2 is SYGVKD. CDR3 length equals 15 residues. The CDR3 is CAISEQRGGSYEQYF. In nucleotides, the CDR3 is TGTGCCATCAGTGAACAAAGGGGTGGCTCCTACGAGCAGTACTTC.

This clonotype has more than one count but fewer than ten. J is TRBJ1-2 and V is TRBV3-1; TRBD1 might be the D (6 bases). CDR1 is LGHDT, CDR2 YNNKEL, per germline (reference sequence). The CDR3 loop spans 16 amino acids. V dropped 0 bases and J dropped 1 base, with 12 bases sitting between them. The CDR3 DNA sequence: TGTGCCAGCAGCCAAGATGGTAGGGGGTTTAACTATGGCTACACCTTC. Its translation: CASSQDGRGFNYGYTF.

This chain uses TRBV6-5 with TRBJ2-5; perhaps D is TRBD1 or TRBD2 (7 bases each). The V gene's germline CDR1 is MNHEY and CDR2 SVGAGI. The CDR3 totals 16 residues. Trimming shortened V by 1 base and J by 4 bases, and 16 bases separated the two germline ends. The CDR3 DNA is TGTGCCAGCAGTTACTACGGCGCCAGGGGGGGAGAGACCCAGTACTTC. Its protein is CASSYYGARGGETQYF.

V gene TRBV10-3 combines with J gene TRBJ2-4; 11 nucleotides agree with TRBD2. In germline, CDR1 is ENHRY, CDR2 SYGVKD. Unmatched junction bases numbered 5, after V lost 8 bases and J lost 8 bases. The CDR3 sequence is 13 residues long. The CDR3 loop is CAIPLSGGDIQYF. The CDR3 DNA reads as TGTGCCATCCCACTTAGCGGGGGGGACATTCAGTACTTC.

Written as DNA, the CDR3 is TGCAGTGCTACACCAGTGACTAGCGGGACGTACGAGCAGTACTTC. Translating gives CSATPVTSGTYEQYF. The rearrangement joins TRBV20-1 to TRBJ2-7; 11 bases are shared with TRBD2. This CDR3 has 15 residues. Germline-derived CDR1 and CDR2 are DFQATT and SNEGSKA (reference sequence). Trimming took 4 bases from V and 4 from J; bases not matched to a gene: 9.

Points on this clonotype: A read error may account for a junction end that differs from germline. The genes are TRBV15 and TRBJ1-6, with TRBD1 matching 7 bases. This CDR3 is built from 16 residues. Germline loops: CDR1 LNHNV, CDR2 YYDKDF (reference sequence). Written as DNA, the CDR3 is TGTGCCACCAGCAGAGAGTTCACAGGGGTTAATCCACCCCTCCACTTT. Translated: CATSREFTGVNPPLHF.

A few counts support this clonotype. The CDR3 region has the DNA TGCAGTGGCACTTTTCCTGGCAATCAGCCCCAGCATTTT. It codes for CSGTFPGNQPQHF. The V gene is TRBV20-1, the J gene TRBJ1-5, with D unresolved. CDR1 is DFQATT and CDR2 is SNEGSKA in the germline V gene (reference sequence). V lost 7 bases, J lost 2 bases, and 12 bases lay in between. The CDR3 runs to 13 residues.

V is TRBV20-1 and J is TRBJ1-5; D gene ambiguous. Germline V CDR1 and CDR2: DFQATT, SNEGSKA (reference sequence). V lost 2 bases and J 3 bases, leaving 11 bases between the germline ends. CDR3 length: 14 residues. For the CDR3, the DNA is TGCAGTGCTAGAAGGAGGGAACTCAATCAGCCCCAGCATTTT. As protein: CSARRRELNQPQHF.

This clonotype was seen a handful of times. The gene calls are TRBV3-1 and TRBJ1-5, with 8 bases identical to TRBD1. CDR1 is LGHDT, CDR2 YNNKEL, per germline (reference sequence). This CDR3 spans 17 amino acids. V dropped 1 base and J dropped 5; count of bases not matched to a gene: 10. CDR3 residues: CASSQGPLDRDHQPQHF. CDR3 sequence (DNA): TGTGCCAGCAGCCAAGGGCCCTTGGACAGGGACCATCAGCCCCAGCATTTT.

The chain combines TRBV11-2 with TRBJ2-7; 7 positions match TRBD1. V gave up 5 bases and J gave up 9 bases; unmatched junction bases: 10. This CDR3 comprises 13 residues. Germline CDR1 is SGHAT and CDR2 is FQNNGV. DNA for the CDR3: TGTGCCAGCAGCCCCGACAGGGTAAGGGGGCAGTACTTC. This sequence encodes CASSPDRVRGQYF.

The sample holds a few counts of this clonotype. The rearrangement uses TRBV7-6 and TRBJ2-3; unclear D gene. V lost 1 base and J 3 bases, leaving 11 bases between the germline ends. The CDR3 covers 15 residues. Germline V gives CDR1 SGHVS, CDR2 FNYEAQ. The CDR3 DNA sequence: TGTGCCAGCAGCTTAGTATATACTACGACAGATACGCAGTATTTT. It translates to CASSLVYTTTDTQYF. Full variable domain (remainder filled in from reference TRBV7-6 and TRBJ2-3): GAGVSQSPRYKVTKRGQDVALRCDPISGHVSLYWYRQALGQGPEFLTYFNYEAQQDKSGLPNDRFSAERPEGSISTLTIQRTEQRDSAMYRCASSLVYTTTDTQYFGPGTRLTVL.

This clonotype has only a few counts. This chain connects TRBV3-1 to TRBJ2-5; D may be TRBD2 (6 bases). The CDR3 loop spans 16 amino acids. Trimming stripped 0 bases from V and 11 bases from J, with 22 bases between. The V gene's germline CDR1 is LGHDT and CDR2 YNNKEL (reference sequence). CDR3 loop: CASSQEKGREWDEQYF. Here the CDR3 DNA reads TGTGCCAGCAGCCAAGAAAAGGGACGGGAGTGGGATGAGCAGTACTTC.